Following are 29 T cell receptor beta chains from one sample sequenced in a study of blood T cell repertoires in COVID-19. The assay was immunoSEQ multiplex PCR, and TCRdb's table has in-frame clones only and misses some. The table includes approximately 350,000 clones, approximately 90% detected once. The source material was peripheral blood. These receptors all come from a woman under 30 who had recovered from COVID-19.

The chain couples TRBV7-2 to TRBJ1-6; 9 nucleotides agree with TRBD1. CDR3 length: 15 amino acids. The germline CDR1 and CDR2 sequences are SGHTA and FQGNSA. Trimming at V came to 5 bases and at J to 10 bases, leaving 9 bases not matched to a gene. CDR3 in amino acids: CASSAGTGYDSPLHF. DNA of the CDR3: TGTGCCAGCAGCGCCGGGACAGGGTACGACTCACCCCTCCACTTT.

V usage is TRBV29-1 and J usage is TRBJ2-3; possible D gene TRBD2, 5 bases. The germline V gene encodes CDR1 SQVTM and CDR2 ANQGSEA. The length of the CDR3 is 15 residues. Trimming stripped 1 base from V and 0 bases from J, with 11 bases between. DNA for the CDR3: TGCAGCGTTGAAGTGCCCAGGACTAGCACAGATACGCAGTATTTT. Its translation: CSVEVPRTSTDTQYF.

This chain joins TRBV5-6 and TRBJ1-5, with a weak D call TRBD1 (5 bases). CDR3 size: 15 residues. V shed 4 bases and J shed 1 base, with 12 bases lying between them. Germline V gene sequence: CDR1 SGHDT, CDR2 YYEEEE. CDR3 nucleotide sequence: TGTGCCAGCAGCCCTTGGGGCCTGAGCAATCAGCCCCAGCATTTT. Translation gives CASSPWGLSNQPQHF.

V gene TRBV7-2 combines with J gene TRBJ2-1; 9 nucleotides line up with TRBD2. Germline CDR1 is SGHTA and CDR2 is FQGNSA. The trim removed 0 bases at V and 2 bases at J, leaving 8 bases unmatched. CDR3 size: 18 residues. The CDR3 DNA is TGTGCCAGCAGCTTAGCCTTCAAGGCGGGAGGGACCTACAATGAGCAGTTCTTC. It specifies CASSLAFKAGGTYNEQFF.

About this clone: One end of the junction varies from germline; a read error may be responsible. The V gene is TRBV6-6, the J gene TRBJ1-1; 7 bases fit TRBD1. There are 12 residues in the CDR3. Germline V gives CDR1 MNHNY, CDR2 SVGAGI (reference sequence). This CDR3 reads CASRLQGRRPFF. In DNA form, the CDR3 reads TGTGCCAGCAGGCTACAGGGGCGAAGGCCCTTTTTT.

V and J are TRBV7-6 and TRBJ2-1, with 7 nucleotides matching TRBD2. CDR1 is SGHVS, CDR2 FNYEAQ, per germline. The CDR3 covers 15 residues. Unmatched junction bases numbered 10, after V lost 5 bases and J lost 6 bases. CDR3 in amino acids: CASSDSGEPLNEQFF. As DNA, the CDR3 is TGTGCCAGCAGCGACAGCGGGGAGCCTCTCAATGAGCAGTTCTTC.

This clone was picked up one time. This chain links TRBV6-5 with TRBJ2-2; D not resolved. Germline V lookup: CDR1 MNHEY, CDR2 SVGAGI. The CDR3 runs 11 residues. The V end lost 7 bases, the J end lost 5 bases, and 5 bases lay between the germline ends. The DNA for the CDR3 is TGTGCCAGCATGAGGACCGGGGAGCTGTTTTTT. Protein product: CASMRTGELFF.

V is TRBV7-2 and J is TRBJ2-1, with D possibly TRBD1 on 5 matching bases. Germline V gene sequence: CDR1 SGHTA, CDR2 FQGNSA. The CDR3 has 13 amino acids. Between the trimmed V and J ends, which lost 3 bases and 5 bases, there was a span of 8 bases. CDR3 in DNA: TGTGCCAGCAGCTTCGACAGAAACAATGAGCAGTTCTTC. Amino acids: CASSFDRNNEQFF.

The CDR3 region is CASSHPRGGGLDYNEQFF. CDR3 nucleotides: TGCGCCAGCAGCCACCCTCGGGGGGGAGGACTAGATTACAATGAGCAGTTCTTC. The chain is built from TRBV4-1 and TRBJ2-1; 8 bases map to TRBD2. V lost 3 bases to trimming and J lost 4 bases; unmatched junction nucleotides: 14. Per germline, CDR1 MGHRA and CDR2 YSYEKL. The CDR3 has 18 amino acids.

This rearrangement joins TRBV30 to TRBJ2-1, with 12 bases fitting TRBD2. CDR3 size: 18 residues. The V gene's germline CDR1 is GTSNPN and CDR2 SVGIG (reference sequence). The V gene end was trimmed by 0 bases and the J gene end by 5 bases; junction bases not matched to a gene: 11. This chain's CDR3 is CAWSVPIRLAGANNEQFF. The CDR3 DNA is TGTGCCTGGAGTGTACCTATCCGACTAGCGGGAGCAAACAATGAGCAGTTCTTC.

The chain joins TRBV6-2 or TRBV6-3 to TRBJ2-1, with TRBD1 as a possible D gene (5 bases). The V gene's germline CDR1 is MNHEY and CDR2 SVGEGT. This CDR3 comprises 14 residues. V lost 5 bases to trimming and J lost 7 bases, with 15 bases between them. The DNA for the CDR3 is TGTGCCAGCAGTCACAACCCCGCAGGGAATGAGCAGTTCTTC. Residues: CASSHNPAGNEQFF.

This clone was detected only a few times. J is TRBJ1-1 and V is TRBV27, with 9 bases identical to TRBD1. The CDR3 is made up of 22 amino acids. Trimming took 7 bases from V and 3 from J; bases not matched to a gene: 30. Germline CDR1 MNHEY, CDR2 SMNVEV (reference sequence). The CDR3 loop reads CASKILNRGLGKVPDLDTEAFF. The DNA for the CDR3 is TGTGCCAGCAAAATATTAAACAGGGGGCTAGGTAAGGTTCCGGATCTTGACACTGAAGCTTTCTTT.

The chain carries TRBV10-3 and TRBJ1-1, with a weak D call TRBD1 (6 bases). The CDR3 totals 14 residues. V was cut by 0 bases and J by 4 bases, with 9 bases left in between. CDR1 ENHRY and CDR2 SYGVKD come from the germline V gene. The CDR3 sequence is CAISESGRGTEAFF. The CDR3 DNA reads TGTGCCATCAGTGAGTCGGGCAGGGGCACTGAAGCTTTCTTT.

V gene TRBV3-1 (or the pseudogene TRBV3-2) combines with J gene TRBJ1-1; 8 bases are a match to TRBD1. CDR3 length: 16 amino acids. Trimming cost V 0 bases and J 4 bases; bases outside gene matches: 7. The germline V gene encodes CDR1 LGHDT and CDR2 YNNKEL (reference sequence). Here the CDR3 DNA reads TGTGCCAGCAGCCAAGACCATATCACAGGGGGCACTGAAGCTTTCTTT. Its protein is CASSQDHITGGTEAFF.

The V and J genes are TRBV7-9 and TRBJ1-1, with 10 nucleotides matching TRBD1. There are 13 residues in the CDR3. With 5 bases clipped from V and 10 bases from J, the junction kept 7 bases outside the gene matches. Per the germline V gene, CDR1 is SEHNR and CDR2 is FQNEAQ (reference sequence). The CDR3 DNA is TGTGCCAGCAGCCTCGACAGGGGGCGAGGAGCTTTCTTT. Protein sequence: CASSLDRGRGAFF.

V and J are TRBV19 and TRBJ1-5; a weak D match, TRBD1 (5 bases). This CDR3 has 14 residues. The ends were cut back, 4 bases at V and 5 bases at J, with 12 bases in the middle. The germline V gene has CDR1 LNHDA and CDR2 SQIVND (reference sequence). CDR3 loop: CASSNGHSDQPQHF. For the CDR3, the DNA is TGTGCCAGTAGTAACGGACATTCGGATCAGCCCCAGCATTTT.

Written as DNA, the CDR3 is TGTGCCAGCACCCCCGGGACTAGCGGGAGACTTGAGACCCAGTACTTC. Translating gives CASTPGTSGRLETQYF. V and J are TRBV7-2 and TRBJ2-5; 14 positions match TRBD2. V dropped 7 bases and J dropped 5; count of bases not matched to a gene: 9. The CDR3 is 16 amino acids. Germline V gene lookup returns CDR1 SGHTA and CDR2 FQGNSA. Complete variable domain (other parts from reference TRBV7-2 and TRBJ2-5): GAGVSQSPSNKVTEKGKDVELRCDPISGHTALYWYRQSLGQGLEFLIYFQGNSAPDKSGLPSDRFSAERTGGSVSTLTIQRTQQEDSAVYLCASTPGTSGRLETQYFGPGTRLLVL.

The V and J genes are TRBV29-1 and TRBJ1-1, with D perhaps TRBD1 (5 bases). V was pared by 6 bases and J by 5 bases, with 19 bases between. Germline V gene sequence: CDR1 SQVTM, CDR2 ANQGSEA. This CDR3 is built from 14 residues. This chain's CDR3 is CSVTGGAPRTEAFF. For the CDR3, the DNA is TGCAGCGTCACTGGTGGGGCTCCGAGGACTGAAGCTTTCTTT.

The chain couples TRBV18 to TRBJ1-1, with a possible D match to TRBD1 (6 bases). V was cut by 4 bases and J by 5 bases, with 11 bases left in between. The CDR3 covers 13 residues. CDR1 KGHSH and CDR2 LQKENI come from the germline V gene. Written as DNA, the CDR3 is TGTGCCAGCTCACGTACCGGGACAACTGAAGCTTTCTTT. It yields the protein CASSRTGTTEAFF.

The chain uses TRBV9 and TRBJ1-4; possibly TRBD1 for D (5 bases). Between the trimmed V and J ends, which lost 0 bases and 4 bases, there was a span of 10 bases. The CDR3 is made up of 15 amino acids. Germline values: CDR1 SGDLS, CDR2 YYNGEE. CDR3 nucleotide sequence: TGTGCCAGCAGCGTAGATCGGGGGTTTAATGAAAAACTGTTTTTT. It specifies CASSVDRGFNEKLFF.

This sequence joins TRBV6-1 and TRBJ1-2, with D tentatively TRBD1 (5 bases). CDR3 length: 15 amino acids. V lost 6 bases and J lost 6, with 20 bases in between. The germline V gene encodes CDR1 MNHNS and CDR2 SASEGT. CDR3 sequence (DNA): TGTGCCAGCAGCACAAAGGGCAGGGTCGATGATGGCTACACCTTC. This encodes CASSTKGRVDDGYTF.

The rearrangement joins TRBV11-2 to TRBJ2-5; perhaps TRBD2 as D (6 bases). Per the germline V gene, CDR1 is SGHAT and CDR2 is FQNNGV. CDR3 length equals 15 residues. The germline V and J ends were trimmed by 5 bases and 2 bases, with 15 bases remaining between them. CDR3 protein: CASSRPTRGQETQYF. CDR3 nucleotides: TGTGCCAGCAGCCGACCGACTAGGGGACAAGAGACCCAGTACTTC.

This clone appeared once. The rearrangement joins TRBV10-3 to TRBJ2-7, with 10 bases lining up with TRBD2. CDR3 length equals 16 residues. The trim removed 7 bases at V and 1 base at J, leaving 10 bases unmatched. Germline V gene data show CDR1 as ENHRY and CDR2 as SYGVKD. The CDR3 bases are TGTGCCATCACTCTTATCGGGACTAGCGCATCCTACGAGCAGTACGTC. Translation gives CAITLIGTSASYEQYV.

This chain connects TRBV5-1 to TRBJ1-1; tentative D call: TRBD1 (5 bases). Germline V gene lookup returns CDR1 SGHRS and CDR2 YFSETQ. The CDR3 is 15 amino acids. The germline V and J ends were trimmed by 3 bases and 4 bases, with 16 bases remaining between them. The CDR3 DNA reads as TGCGCCAGCAGCTCCGGGGGGATTAGGAGCACTGAAGCTTTCTTT. This encodes CASSSGGIRSTEAFF.

This chain uses TRBV11-2 with TRBJ1-1; 8 positions match TRBD1. With 5 bases clipped from V and 7 bases from J, the junction kept 15 bases outside the gene matches. The CDR3 is 16 residues long. Germline V gives CDR1 SGHAT, CDR2 FQNNGV. CDR3 DNA: TGTGCCAGCAGCATCTCGACGGGACAGGAAAAGGGTGAAGCTTTCTTT. The encoded protein is CASSISTGQEKGEAFF.

The chain links TRBV5-1 to TRBJ1-1; D possibly corresponds to TRBD1 (5 bases). Trimming stripped 0 bases from V and 0 bases from J, with 15 bases between. The CDR3 is 17 amino acids. The germline V gene has CDR1 SGHRS and CDR2 YFSETQ. The CDR3 protein is CASSLGGAHHMNTEAFF. Written as DNA, the CDR3 is TGCGCCAGCAGCTTGGGTGGGGCCCACCACATGAACACTGAAGCTTTCTTT.

The V gene is TRBV5-1, the J gene TRBJ1-4; a possible D gene is TRBD1 (5 bases). Deletions cut 2 bases from V and 0 bases from J, with 11 bases between. The length of the CDR3 is 16 residues. Germline V lookup: CDR1 SGHRS, CDR2 YFSETQ. The CDR3 DNA sequence: TGCGCCAGCAGCTTTCAGGGCCCCCCAACTAATGAAAAACTGTTTTTT. Translating it yields CASSFQGPPTNEKLFF.

The V gene is TRBV6-5, the J gene TRBJ2-7; 10 nucleotides line up with TRBD2. Germline V gene lookup returns CDR1 MNHEY and CDR2 SVGAGI. This CDR3 has 13 amino acids. Trimming cost V 7 bases and J 6 bases; bases outside gene matches: 6. DNA for the CDR3: TGTGCCAGCAAGAGCGGGAGGGCCTTCGAGCAGTACGTC. It is translated as CASKSGRAFEQYV.

The chain is built from TRBV5-1 and TRBJ2-2; 11 bases align to TRBD1. V lost 4 bases to trimming and J lost 3 bases; unmatched junction nucleotides: 11. The CDR3 is 18 amino acids. CDR1 and CDR2 (germline): SGHRS, YFSETQ. CDR3 loop: CASSPNRDRGLDTGELFF. In nucleotides, the CDR3 is TGCGCCAGCAGCCCAAACCGGGACAGGGGGTTGGACACCGGGGAGCTGTTTTTT.